These T cell receptor beta chains were read from a single sample in a study of PD-1 blockade in classical Hodgkin lymphoma. Using immunoSEQ multiplex PCR, the repertoire was profiled, and TCRdb retains in-frame clones only, with some absent. There are some 110,000 clones in the sample; about nine tenths occur only once, and 15% to 20% lies in the top ten. The sample was peripheral blood mononuclear cells (PBMCs), taken before the fourth cycle of nivolumab. These receptors were collected from a human donor with classical Hodgkin lymphoma. The CDR3 runs from the conserved cysteine through the conserved F or W. D genes are given only for firm matches. Clone sizes are given selectively: once, few, many, or a class where the clone is expanded.

>-|TRBV2|-|TRBJ1-5
TGTGCCAGCAGTGAAGCGCGGACCGTACGGCAGCCCCAGCATTTT
CASSEARTVRQPQHF
>-|TRBV11-2|-|TRBJ2-7
TGTGCCAGCAGCTTAGCATATAACCCCTACGAGCAGTACTTC
CASSLAYNPYEQYF
>-|TRBV6-5|-|TRBJ1-2
TGTGCCAGCAGTTACTCGAGGGCTAAGATGGGCTACACCTTC
CASSYSRAKMGYTF
>-|TRBV5-1|once|TRBJ2-1
TGCGCCAGCAGATCGGGACTCCCTTCCTACAATGAGCAGTTCTTC
CASRSGLPSYNEQFF
>-|TRBV4-3|-|TRBJ1-2
TGCGCCAGCAGCCAAGATGACGGATACTATGGCTACACCTTC
CASSQDDGYYGYTF
>TRBD2|TRBV28|once|TRBJ2-1
TGTGCCAGCAGAGCAGCGGGAGGGCCAAGTGAGCAGTTCTTC
CASRAAGGPSEQFF
>-|TRBV9|-|TRBJ2-7
TGTGCCAGCAGCGTAGGGGGAGAAGCCGAGCAGTACTTC
CASSVGGEAEQYF
>-|TRBV28|-|TRBJ2-7
TGTGCCAGCAGTTTACGTCACGAGCAGTACTTC
CASSLRHEQYF
>-|TRBV6-1|-|TRBJ2-3
TGTGCCAGCAGTGAAAGGGGTCTAGCGTATTTATTCACAGATACGCAGTATTTT
CASSERGLAYLFTDTQYF
>-|TRBV9|few|TRBJ1-1
TGTGCCAGCAGCGGAGGGGGGACGCAAGAAGCTTTCTTT
CASSGGGTQEAFF
>TRBD1|TRBV5-4|many|TRBJ1-1
TGTGCCAGCAGCCCAACCAGGGGGCCGAGCACTGAAGCTTTCTTT
CASSPTRGPSTEAFF
>-|TRBV2|-|TRBJ1-3
TGTGCCAGCAATCTCCCAGGGTCTGGAAACACCATATATTTT
CASNLPGSGNTIYF
>TRBD1|TRBV6-1|once|TRBJ1-1
TGTGCCAGCTGCGAGGGGACAGCTTCCGAAGCTTTCTTT
CASCEGTASEAFF
>TRBD1|TRBV19|-|TRBJ2-7
TGTGCCAGTAGTATAGACCCCCCGACAGGGGCTTTATACGAGCAGTACTTC
CASSIDPPTGALYEQYF
>TRBD1|TRBV6-5|-|TRBJ1-2
TGTGCCAGCAGTTACTCTGGACAGGGAATCTACACCTTC
CASSYSGQGIYTF
>-|TRBV6-5|-|TRBJ2-3
TGTGCCAGCAGTTACTCGATTCTGGGTGGTACGCAGTATTTT
CASSYSILGGTQYF
>-|TRBV30|-|TRBJ1-1
TGTGCCTGGAGGACAAGGGACACTGAAGCTTTCTTT
CAWRTRDTEAFF
>-|TRBV7-2|-|TRBJ1-6
TGTGCCAGCAGCTTAGGACAGCCCCTCCACTTT
CASSLGQPLHF
>-|TRBV28|-|TRBJ2-7
TGTGCCAGCATTGATCAGGCGGCCTACGAGCAGTACTTC
CASIDQAAYEQYF
>-|TRBV28|-|TRBJ2-1
TGTGCCAGCACCCGGCTTATTTCCCCCTCCTACAATGAGCAGTTCTTC
CASTRLISPSYNEQFF
>-|TRBV6-6|-|TRBJ1-1
TGTGCCAGCAGTTTCGACAGGTCCACTGAAGCTTTCTTT
CASSFDRSTEAFF
>-|TRBV2|-|TRBJ2-2
TGTGCCAGCAGACCGCGGGGCCGGGCGAACACCGGGGAGCTGTTTTTT
CASRPRGRANTGELFF
>TRBD2|TRBV28|-|TRBJ2-7
TGTGCCAGCAGTTCTCCATGGACTAGCGGGGAAACCTCCTACGAGCAGTACTTC
CASSSPWTSGETSYEQYF
>TRBD1|TRBV7-9|few|TRBJ2-7
TGTGCCAGCAGCTTAGAAAGGACAGGGCACTACGAGCAGTACTTC
CASSLERTGHYEQYF
>TRBD2|TRBV2|-|TRBJ2-1
TGTGCCAGCAGTCTAGCGGGAGCGTACAATGAGCAGTTCTTC
CASSLAGAYNEQFF
>-|TRBV30|-|TRBJ2-3
TGTGCCTGGAGTGTACTGTCAGATACGCAGTATTTT
CAWSVLSDTQYF
>-|TRBV14|once|TRBJ2-5
TGTGCCAGCAGCGGGTTGGTAGCGAAAGAGACCCAGTACTTC
CASSGLVAKETQYF
>TRBD2|TRBV4-2|-|TRBJ2-1
TGTGCCAGCAGCCAGGGGACTAGCGGGTCCTACAATGAGCAGTTCTTC
CASSQGTSGSYNEQFF
>-|TRBV14|-|TRBJ1-2
TGTGCCAGCAGCCCCACATCGGGGGGAGGGACGAACTATGGCTACACCTTC
CASSPTSGGGTNYGYTF
>-|TRBV7-6|once|TRBJ1-4
TGTGCCAGCAGCATAGCTGCAACTAATGAAAAACTGTTTTTT
CASSIAATNEKLFF
>-|TRBV27|-|TRBJ2-7
TGTGCCAGCAGTTGGTCGACAATCTCCTACGAGCAGTACTTC
CASSWSTISYEQYF
>-|TRBV4-2|-|TRBJ1-1
TGTGCCAGCAGCCAAGATTGGGACACTGAAGCTTTCTTT
CASSQDWDTEAFF
>-|TRBV20-1|-|TRBJ1-1
TGCAGTGCCATGGACGGAGCTGAAGCTTTCTTT
CSAMDGAEAFF
>-|TRBV5-1|-|TRBJ2-7
TGCGCCAGCAGCCTGGAGCATCACGAGCAGTACTTC
CASSLEHHEQYF
>TRBD1|TRBV9|-|TRBJ1-1
TGTGCCAGCAGCGTGACAGGGAGAACTGAAGCTTTCTTT
CASSVTGRTEAFF
>-|TRBV30|-|TRBJ2-7
TGTGCCTGGAGTGCCGGATGGCCAGACTACGAGCAGTACTTC
CAWSAGWPDYEQYF
>-|TRBV19|-|TRBJ2-7
TGTGCCAGTAGTATATCCGGGACTCCGCGCGAGCAGTACTTC
CASSISGTPREQYF
>-|TRBV10-3|-|TRBJ2-1
TGTGCCATCAGTGTCCTCCGACTAGATGAGCAGTTCTTC
CAISVLRLDEQFF
>-|TRBV19|-|TRBJ1-4
TGTGCCAGTAGTATCGACCTGCCGGGCCCCGGAAAACTGTTTTTT
CASSIDLPGPGKLFF
>-|TRBV7-9|-|TRBJ1-2
TGTGCCAGCAGCTTAGCGGAGAACCTTGGCTACACCTTC
CASSLAENLGYTF
>-|TRBV27|-|TRBJ1-2
TGTGCCAGCAGTATCCGCAGGCTGGGGTATGGCTACACCTTC
CASSIRRLGYGYTF
>TRBD2|TRBV12-5|-|TRBJ2-7
TGTGCTAGTGGTTATCAACGTACTAGCGGGAGTTTCGGAGCCTACGAGCAGTACTTC
CASGYQRTSGSFGAYEQYF
>-|TRBV7-4|once|TRBJ2-7
TGTGCCAGCAGCTTAGGATGGTCAGGGGTCTCGAATACTATAATCTACGAGCAGTACTTC
CASSLGWSGVSNTIIYEQYF
>-|TRBV7-2|-|TRBJ2-4
TGTGCCAGCAGCTTAGAGCAGGGGTCCACCAAAAACATTCAGTACTTC
CASSLEQGSTKNIQYF
>-|TRBV5-4|-|TRBJ2-7
TGTGCCACCGGTGGGGGGTCCTCCTACGAGCAGTACTTC
CATGGGSSYEQYF
>-|TRBV5-1|once|TRBJ1-1
TGCGCCAGCAGCTTGGCCCCAGGGGCGCAAACTGAAGCTTTCTTT
CASSLAPGAQTEAFF
>-|TRBV27|-|TRBJ1-1
TGTGCCACCTCGGGAGGGCTGGACACTGAAGCTTTCTTT
CATSGGLDTEAFF
>-|TRBV5-1|-|TRBJ1-2
TGCGCCAGCAGCCCCGTTACAGGGATGGTTAGCTACACCTTC
CASSPVTGMVSYTF
>-|TRBV7-9|-|TRBJ1-4
TGTGCCAGCAGCTTACCGGGGGGGAATGAAAAACTGTTTTTT
CASSLPGGNEKLFF